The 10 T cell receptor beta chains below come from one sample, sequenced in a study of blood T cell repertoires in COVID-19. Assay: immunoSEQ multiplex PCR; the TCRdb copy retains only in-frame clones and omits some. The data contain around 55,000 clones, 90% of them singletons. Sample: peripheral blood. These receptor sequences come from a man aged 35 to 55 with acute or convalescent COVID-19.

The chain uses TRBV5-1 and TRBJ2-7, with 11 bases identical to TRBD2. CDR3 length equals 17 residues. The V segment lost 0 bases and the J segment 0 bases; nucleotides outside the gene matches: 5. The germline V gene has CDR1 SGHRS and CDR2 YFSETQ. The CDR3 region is CASSLGLAGKSSYEQYF. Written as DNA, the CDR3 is TGCGCCAGCAGCTTGGGACTAGCGGGGAAAAGCTCCTACGAGCAGTACTTC.

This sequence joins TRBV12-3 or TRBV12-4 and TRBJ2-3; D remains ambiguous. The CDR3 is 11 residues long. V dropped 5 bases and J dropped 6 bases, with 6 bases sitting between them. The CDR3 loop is CASSLLDTQYF. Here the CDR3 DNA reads TGTGCCAGCAGTCTGTTGGATACGCAGTATTTT.

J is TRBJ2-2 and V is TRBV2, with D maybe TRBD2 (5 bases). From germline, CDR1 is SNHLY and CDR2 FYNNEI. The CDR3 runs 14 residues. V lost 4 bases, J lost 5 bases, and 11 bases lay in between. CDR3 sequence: CASSGIGGTGELFF. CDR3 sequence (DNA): TGTGCCAGCAGTGGAATAGGAGGAACCGGGGAGCTGTTTTTT.

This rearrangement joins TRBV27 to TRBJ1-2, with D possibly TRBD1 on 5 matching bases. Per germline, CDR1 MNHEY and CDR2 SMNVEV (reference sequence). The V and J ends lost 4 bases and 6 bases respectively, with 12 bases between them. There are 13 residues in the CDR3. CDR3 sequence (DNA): TGTGCCAGCAGTTACCAGGGAGGCGATGGCTACACCTTC. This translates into CASSYQGGDGYTF.

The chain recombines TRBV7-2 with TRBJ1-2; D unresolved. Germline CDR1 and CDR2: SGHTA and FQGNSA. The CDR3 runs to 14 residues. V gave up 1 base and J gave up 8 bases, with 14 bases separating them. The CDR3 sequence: CASSLEAGNEGYTF. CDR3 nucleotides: TGTGCCAGCAGCTTAGAGGCGGGAAACGAGGGCTACACCTTC.

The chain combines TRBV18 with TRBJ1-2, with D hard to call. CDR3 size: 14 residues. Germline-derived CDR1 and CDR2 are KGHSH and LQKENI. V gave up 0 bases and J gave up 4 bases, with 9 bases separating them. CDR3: CASSPPAGSYGYTF. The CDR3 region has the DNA TGTGCCAGCTCACCACCGGCAGGCAGCTATGGCTACACCTTC.

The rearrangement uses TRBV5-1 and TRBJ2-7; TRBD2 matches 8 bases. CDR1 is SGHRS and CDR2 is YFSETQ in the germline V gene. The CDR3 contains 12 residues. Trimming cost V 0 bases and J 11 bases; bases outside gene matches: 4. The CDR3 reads CASSLEAGEKYF. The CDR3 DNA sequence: TGCGCCAGCAGCTTGGAAGCGGGAGAGAAGTACTTC.

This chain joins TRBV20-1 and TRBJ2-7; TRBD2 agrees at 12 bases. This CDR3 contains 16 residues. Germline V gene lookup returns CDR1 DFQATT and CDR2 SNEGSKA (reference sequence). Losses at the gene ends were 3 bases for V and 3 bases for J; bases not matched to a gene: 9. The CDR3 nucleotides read TGCAGTGCTAGTCAGACTAGCGGGAGCTCTTTCTACGAGCAGTACTTC. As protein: CSASQTSGSSFYEQYF.

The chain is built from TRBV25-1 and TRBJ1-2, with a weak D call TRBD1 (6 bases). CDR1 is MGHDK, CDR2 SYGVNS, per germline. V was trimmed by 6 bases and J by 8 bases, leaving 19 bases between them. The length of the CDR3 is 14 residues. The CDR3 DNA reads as TGTGCCAGCAGCCGAAGATCAGGGGATGGAGGCTACACCTTC. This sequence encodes CASSRRSGDGGYTF.

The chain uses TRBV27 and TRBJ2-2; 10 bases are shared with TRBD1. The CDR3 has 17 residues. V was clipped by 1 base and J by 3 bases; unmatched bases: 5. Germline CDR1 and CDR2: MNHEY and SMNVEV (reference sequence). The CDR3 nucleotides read TGTGCCAGCAGTTTATTGAGGACAGGGGGATACACCGGGGAGCTGTTTTTT. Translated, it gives CASSLLRTGGYTGELFF.